This T cell receptor (beta chain) stems from a study of shared clonotypes between healthy human individuals. Across the whole study: A couple of female and a few male donors aged 18 to 49 were enrolled. Each donor contributed plates that comprised three CD4 naive, three CD4 memory, two CD8 naive and one CD8 memory. Study-wide findings and caveats: Estimated richness values were generally larger in naive subsets than in memory subsets.

A remark on this clone: Its antigen is not known.

Here immunoSEQ multiplex PCR was the method, and the copy in TCRdb shows in-frame clones only, minus some. This table holds more than 2 million clones, almost 96% found once. The specimen was naive CD4+ T cells sorted from blood. Subset indicated: CD45RA+ positively selected. This receptor was obtained from a man aged 18-30 years in good health.

CDR3: CASSLVPFSGSMSTGELFF. Here the CDR3 DNA reads TGTGCCAGCAGCTTAGTACCTTTTAGCGGGAGCATGAGCACCGGGGAGCTGTTTTTT. This chain connects TRBV7-6 to TRBJ2-2, with 9 nucleotides matching TRBD2. Germline assignment: CDR1 SGHVS and CDR2 FNYEAQ. The CDR3 runs to 19 residues. The junction had 13 bases not matched to a gene; V was cut back by 1 base and J by 4 bases.